One and the same sample provided the 3 T cell receptor beta chains below, sequenced in a study of T cell responses to AZD1222 COVID-19 vaccine. Generated by immunoSEQ multiplex PCR, the TCRdb table keeps only in-frame clones and is missing some. The top ten hold about 7.5% of the sample, which has about 110,000 clones, about 90% seen once. The sample in question was peripheral blood, obtained 28 days after the second AZD1222 dose. Every receptor here comes from an adult who received the AZD1222 COVID-19 vaccine.

DNA of the CDR3: TGTGCCAGCTGGGGCACAGATACGCAGTATTTT. Protein sequence: CASWGTDTQYF. The chain links TRBV2 to TRBJ2-3; D uncertain. The CDR3 contains 11 residues. V lost 8 bases and J 1 base, leaving 4 bases between the germline ends. The V gene's germline CDR1 is SNHLY and CDR2 FYNNEI.

The chain has TRBV5-1 and TRBJ1-6; D gene uncertain. Germline V gives CDR1 SGHRS, CDR2 YFSETQ. V shed 0 bases and J shed 5 bases, with 6 bases lying between them. This CDR3 has 14 amino acids. The CDR3 sequence: CASSLVADNSPLHF. CDR3 in DNA: TGCGCCAGCAGCTTGGTGGCAGATAATTCACCCCTCCACTTT.

This clone was detected once. The chain joins TRBV9 to TRBJ1-1; D uncertain. The CDR3 runs to 22 residues. Germline CDR1 reads SGDLS; CDR2 reads YYNGEE. The V end was cut by 0 bases, the J end by 5 bases, with 35 bases between. Here the CDR3 DNA reads TGTGCCAGCAGCGTAGGGCGTTCGCCGAGTTCGGGAAGACACCTGCGGGTTACTGAAGCTTTCTTT. It is translated as CASSVGRSPSSGRHLRVTEAFF.